The 28 T cell receptor beta chains presented below share a single source sample, sequenced in a study of early T cells in non-severe SARS-CoV-2 infection. TCRdb passed the 5' RACE reads through MiXCR, listing each CDR3 protein once. Here the sample spans about 59,000 distinct CDR3 sequences, 13% being singletons. The sample was whole blood, taken at baseline. All receptors come from an adult who was a healthcare worker with PCR-confirmed SARS-CoV-2 infection or an uninfected control (not recorded which).

This chain uses TRBV12-3 or TRBV12-4 with TRBJ2-1; D is possibly TRBD1 or TRBD2 (5 bases each). The CDR3 is 15 residues long. The V end was cut by 6 bases, the J end by 0 bases, with 12 bases between. In DNA, the CDR3 is TGTGCCAGCAGGGAAACCGGGACCTCCTACAATGAGCAGTTCTTC. This gives the protein CASRETGTSYNEQFF.

Concerning this clonotype: The junction departs from the called germline gene at one end, perhaps through a read error. This chain connects TRBV7-2 to TRBJ2-1; D perhaps matches TRBD1 (6 bases). CDR3 length: 14 amino acids. The germline gives CDR1 SGHTA, CDR2 FQGNSA. The chain's CDR3 is CSSSLRRTVNEQFF. Written as DNA, the CDR3 is TGTTCCAGCAGCTTACGTCGGACAGTCAATGAGCAGTTCTTC.

This clonotype appeared a few times. This chain connects TRBV27 to TRBJ1-2, with D perhaps matching TRBD1 (5 bases). The germline V gene encodes CDR1 MNHEY and CDR2 SMNVEV (reference sequence). The ends were cut back, 5 bases at V and 2 bases at J, with 12 bases in the middle. The CDR3 totals 14 residues. The CDR3 sequence is CASSPRGTNYGYTF. CDR3 sequence (DNA): TGTGCCAGCAGTCCGCGCGGGACGAACTATGGCTACACCTTC.

This clonotype was counted a few times. This chain links TRBV12-3 or TRBV12-4 with TRBJ1-2, with D hard to call. Trimming removed 6 bases at V and 5 bases at J, with 10 bases between. The CDR3 spans 12 residues. The CDR3 DNA sequence: TGTGCCAGCAGCGGAGGGAGTTATGGCTACACCTTC. Protein: CASSGGSYGYTF.

This clonotype came up many times. The V call is TRBV2, the J call TRBJ2-7; no firm D call. V was clipped by 2 bases and J by 0 bases, with 8 bases between them. CDR1 is SNHLY, CDR2 FYNNEI, per germline. This CDR3 contains 14 residues. CDR3 sequence reads: CASSERAASYEQYF. The DNA for the CDR3 is TGTGCCAGCAGTGAAAGGGCGGCCTCCTACGAGCAGTACTTC.

This clonotype was counted at least ten times. The chain joins TRBV25-1 to TRBJ2-7, with 10 nucleotides matching TRBD2. Trimming at V came to 6 bases and at J to 0 bases, leaving 14 bases not matched to a gene. CDR1 is MGHDK, CDR2 SYGVNS, per germline. CDR3 length equals 18 residues. CDR3 bases: TGTGCCAGCAGGCCCCGGACTAGCGGAGGAAAATCCTCCTACGAGCAGTACTTC. Translated, it gives CASRPRTSGGKSSYEQYF.

This clonotype has more than one count but fewer than ten. The CDR3 coding sequence is TGTGCCAGCAGCTTACTAGTCAGCTCCTACAATGAGCAGTTCTTC. Translation gives CASSLLVSSYNEQFF. The chain combines TRBV11-3 with TRBJ2-1; D not certain. V lost 2 bases, J lost 0 bases, and 8 bases lay in between. The CDR3 length is 15 residues. Looked up from germline, CDR1 is SGHNT and CDR2 is YENEEA.

This clonotype came up a few times. The J gene is TRBJ2-7, the V gene TRBV28; either TRBD1 or TRBD2 may supply D (6 bases each). CDR1 and CDR2 from the germline V gene are MDHEN and SYDVKM. V was pared by 5 bases and J by 1 base, with 15 bases between. The CDR3 runs to 15 residues. CDR3 coding DNA: TGTGCCAGCAGTCCTCTAGGGGGGACTTCCTACGAGCAGTACTTC. It encodes CASSPLGGTSYEQYF.

This clonotype came up a few times. The chain uses TRBV7-9 and TRBJ1-3; D is unclear. The length of the CDR3 is 13 residues. The ends were cut back, 3 bases at V and 2 bases at J, with 5 bases in the middle. Looked up from germline, CDR1 is SEHNR and CDR2 is FQNEAQ (reference sequence). The CDR3 sequence is CASSFGAGNTIYF. In nucleotides, the CDR3 is TGTGCCAGCAGCTTCGGGGCTGGAAACACCATATATTTT. Looking up the rest from reference TRBV7-9 and TRBJ1-3 gives the full variable domain: DTGVSQNPRHKITKRGQNVTFRCDPISEHNRLYWYRQTLGQGPEFLTYFQNEAQLEKSRLLSDRFSAERPKGSFSTLEIQRTEQGDSAMYLCASSFGAGNTIYFGEGSWLTVV.

The rearrangement links TRBV18 to TRBJ1-1; no firm D call. Trimming cost V 3 bases and J 7 bases, with 6 bases left between them. Germline V gene data show CDR1 as KGHSH and CDR2 as LQKENI. The CDR3 is 11 residues long. The DNA for the CDR3 is TGTGCCAGCTCACCCGATAATGAAGCTTTCTTT. Translated, it gives CASSPDNEAFF.

V is TRBV4-2 and J is TRBJ2-1, with 7 bases matching TRBD1. Germline values: CDR1 LGHNA, CDR2 YNFKEQ. With 2 bases clipped from V and 2 bases from J, the junction kept 3 bases outside the gene matches. The CDR3 covers 15 residues. CDR3 DNA sequence: TGTGCCAGCAGCCAAACAGGGGCGGCCTACAATGAGCAGTTCTTC. It specifies CASSQTGAAYNEQFF.

This clonotype was detected ten times or more. The CDR3 protein is CASSQGAPGQNRNEQFF. The CDR3 DNA reads as TGTGCCAGCAGCCAAGGGGCACCGGGACAGAACAGAAATGAGCAGTTCTTC. The V gene is TRBV14, the J gene TRBJ2-1, with 7 bases fitting TRBD1. This CDR3 region has 17 residues. CDR1 is SGHDN and CDR2 is FVKESK in the germline V gene. V was pared by 1 base and J by 7 bases, with 13 bases of the junction left unmatched.

This clonotype was seen more than once but under ten times. This sequence joins TRBV3-1 and TRBJ2-2; 7 bases map to TRBD1. CDR3 length: 19 residues. CDR1 is LGHDT and CDR2 is YNNKEL in the germline V gene (reference sequence). V lost 1 base, J lost 2 bases, and 13 bases stayed unmatched. The CDR3 bases are TGTGCCAGCAGCCAAGGTGGGCGGACAGGCTTCTACAACACCGGGGAGCTGTTTTTT. This encodes CASSQGGRTGFYNTGELFF.

The chain combines TRBV4-2 with TRBJ2-7; TRBD1 agrees at 8 bases. This CDR3 is 14 amino acids long. Losses at the gene ends were 6 bases for V and 2 bases for J; bases not matched to a gene: 6. Germline loops: CDR1 LGHNA, CDR2 YNFKEQ. The CDR3 loop is CASRLDRGTYEQYF. In nucleotides, the CDR3 is TGTGCCAGCAGACTCGACAGGGGAACCTACGAGCAGTACTTC.

This clonotype was counted at least ten times. The chain joins TRBV2 to TRBJ2-3, with 13 positions matching TRBD2. J lost 3 bases, V lost 5 bases, and 8 bases had no gene match. There are 17 residues in the CDR3. Germline assignment: CDR1 SNHLY and CDR2 FYNNEI. This CDR3 is CASSRRTSGSSTDTQYF. The CDR3 DNA reads as TGTGCCAGCAGTCGAAGGACTAGCGGGAGCAGTACAGATACGCAGTATTTT.

Many counts were recorded for this clonotype. V is TRBV27 and J is TRBJ1-2; tentative D call: TRBD1 (5 bases). The CDR3 runs to 16 residues. Germline V gene data show CDR1 as MNHEY and CDR2 as SMNVEV (reference sequence). V lost 5 bases to trimming and J lost 0 bases, with 16 bases between them. The CDR3, as DNA: TGTGCCAGCAGTACGCTGGGGGAAGGGGCTAACTATGGCTACACCTTC. As protein: CASSTLGEGANYGYTF.

The V and J genes are TRBV20-1 and TRBJ1-5, with D hard to call. V was shortened by 0 bases and J by 0 bases, with 12 bases between the two germline ends. The CDR3 spans 16 residues. CDR1 is DFQATT, CDR2 SNEGSKA, per germline (reference sequence). The CDR3 DNA reads TGCAGTGCTAGAGAATATGGCGGTTTTAGCAATCAGCCCCAGCATTTT. Protein: CSAREYGGFSNQPQHF.

V usage is TRBV20-1 and J usage is TRBJ2-2, with 9 bases aligning to TRBD2. The V gene's germline CDR1 is DFQATT and CDR2 SNEGSKA (reference sequence). Unmatched junction bases numbered 2, after V lost 6 bases and J lost 3 bases. This CDR3 has 13 residues. CDR3 sequence reads: CSALAGYTGELFF. The CDR3 nucleotides read TGCAGTGCCCTAGCGGGGTACACCGGGGAGCTGTTTTTT.

In this sample, this clonotype turned up many times. V and J are TRBV7-9 and TRBJ2-7; D is unresolved. The CDR3 consists of 13 residues. V lost 1 base and J lost 9, with 13 bases in between. Germline lookup yields CDR1 SEHNR and CDR2 FQNEAQ (reference sequence). The CDR3 region is CASSLDTGPGQYF. The CDR3 DNA reads TGTGCCAGCAGCTTAGATACTGGCCCCGGGCAGTACTTC. Full variable domain (outside the CDR3, taken from reference TRBV7-9 and TRBJ2-7): DTGVSQNPRHKITKRGQNVTFRCDPISEHNRLYWYRQTLGQGPEFLTYFQNEAQLEKSRLLSDRFSAERPKGSFSTLEIQRTEQGDSAMYLCASSLDTGPGQYFGPGTRLTVT.

V and J are TRBV10-2 and TRBJ2-7; the D gene is possibly TRBD2 (6 bases). The germline V gene encodes CDR1 WSHSY and CDR2 SAAADI. The CDR3 length is 12 residues. V lost 6 bases and J 7 bases, leaving 13 bases between the germline ends. The CDR3 region has the DNA TGCGCCAGCAGCGGCGGGGCGGGAGAGCAGTACTTC. Translated, it gives CASSGGAGEQYF.

This chain uses TRBV14 with TRBJ2-1; 7 bases agree with TRBD2. J lost 4 bases, V lost 1 base, and 7 bases had no gene match. Germline CDR1 SGHDN, CDR2 FVKESK. The CDR3 sequence is 16 residues long. For the CDR3, the DNA is TGTGCCAGCAGCCAAGCCCCCCAGCGGGGATACAATGAGCAGTTCTTC. Its translation is CASSQAPQRGYNEQFF.

The J gene is TRBJ1-5, the V gene TRBV9; D remains ambiguous. CDR3 length: 13 amino acids. V lost 0 bases to trimming and J lost 5 bases, with 6 bases between them. In germline, CDR1 is SGDLS, CDR2 YYNGEE. DNA of the CDR3: TGTGCCAGCAGCGTAGCTATCGATCAGCCCCAGCATTTT. Its translation: CASSVAIDQPQHF.

This clonotype was recorded many times. The chain couples TRBV5-1 to TRBJ2-5; D gene uncertain. The CDR3 runs to 13 residues. V gave up 0 bases and J gave up 3 bases, with 6 bases separating them. Looked up from germline, CDR1 is SGHRS and CDR2 is YFSETQ. The CDR3 spells CASSLVVEETQYF. The CDR3 DNA reads TGCGCCAGCAGCTTGGTGGTAGAAGAGACCCAGTACTTC.

This clonotype has more than one count but fewer than ten. The V and J genes are TRBV7-9 and TRBJ2-6; D is perhaps TRBD2 (6 bases). V gave up 1 base and J gave up 0 bases, with 13 bases separating them. Per the germline V gene, CDR1 is SEHNR and CDR2 is FQNEAQ (reference sequence). The length of the CDR3 is 18 residues. CDR3 sequence reads: CASSLVARGNSGANVLTF. Here the CDR3 DNA reads TGTGCCAGCAGCTTAGTCGCGCGGGGCAACTCTGGGGCCAACGTCCTGACTTTC. The full variable domain, in which reference TRBV7-9 and TRBJ2-6 provide the parts outside the CDR3, is DTGVSQNPRHKITKRGQNVTFRCDPISEHNRLYWYRQTLGQGPEFLTYFQNEAQLEKSRLLSDRFSAERPKGSFSTLEIQRTEQGDSAMYLCASSLVARGNSGANVLTFGAGSRLTVL.

Only a few counts were recorded for this clonotype. The rearrangement joins TRBV3-1 to TRBJ1-6; tentatively, D is TRBD1 (6 bases). V was cut by 5 bases and J by 14 bases, with 19 bases left in between. Germline V CDR1 and CDR2: LGHDT, YNNKEL (reference sequence). The CDR3 has 14 residues. The CDR3 spells CASSFGQLDWALHF. In nucleotides, the CDR3 is TGTGCCAGCAGCTTCGGACAGTTGGATTGGGCCCTCCACTTT.

In this sample, this clonotype turned up many times. V gene TRBV20-1 combines with J gene TRBJ2-7; tentatively, D is TRBD2 (6 bases). Germline V gene data show CDR1 as DFQATT and CDR2 as SNEGSKA (reference sequence). The CDR3 sequence is 13 residues long. V shed 5 bases and J shed 2 bases, with 13 bases lying between them. CDR3 in DNA: TGCAGTGCTGTGGGGACTTCCCCCTACGAGCAGTACTTC. This sequence encodes CSAVGTSPYEQYF.

This sequence joins TRBV20-1 and TRBJ2-7; perhaps D is TRBD1 or TRBD2 (6 bases each). The CDR3 spans 13 residues. Germline lookup yields CDR1 DFQATT and CDR2 SNEGSKA (reference sequence). The germline V and J ends were trimmed by 3 bases and 2 bases, with 11 bases remaining between them. The CDR3 sequence: CSARSGGAYEQYF. CDR3 bases: TGCAGTGCTAGGTCCGGGGGCGCCTACGAGCAGTACTTC.

The genes are TRBV7-9 and TRBJ2-3; D is possibly TRBD1 (5 bases). CDR3 length equals 13 residues. In germline, CDR1 is SEHNR, CDR2 FQNEAQ (reference sequence). V was cut by 4 bases and J by 9 bases, with 14 bases left in between. This CDR3 is CASSSQQADTQYF. CDR3 nucleotides: TGTGCCAGCAGCTCACAACAGGCTGACACGCAGTATTTT. Together with reference TRBV7-9 and TRBJ2-3, the CDR3 gives the full variable domain: DTGVSQNPRHKITKRGQNVTFRCDPISEHNRLYWYRQTLGQGPEFLTYFQNEAQLEKSRLLSDRFSAERPKGSFSTLEIQRTEQGDSAMYLCASSSQQADTQYFGPGTRLTVL.